This T cell receptor beta chain is drawn from a study of T cell changes during pregnancy in multiple sclerosis. Here immunoSEQ multiplex PCR was the method, and the copy in TCRdb shows in-frame clones only, minus some. The sample lists around 26,000 clones, roughly nine tenths occurring once. The V gene's germline CDR1 is SNHLY and CDR2 FYNNEI. The CDR3 sequence is 12 residues long. The ends lost 8 bases at V and 4 bases at J; junction bases unmatched: 5. By share of the sample, this clone is medium-sized. The chain joins TRBV2 to TRBJ2-7, with TRBD2 identical over 7 bases. Source: CD8+ T cells from peripheral blood mononuclear cells, taken in the second trimester of pregnancy. The clonotype comes from a female donor with multiple sclerosis, enrolled in a pregnancy study. CDR3 DNA sequence: TGTGCCAGCTTGGGGGGGAAGTACGAGCAGTACTTC. This codes for CASLGGKYEQYF.